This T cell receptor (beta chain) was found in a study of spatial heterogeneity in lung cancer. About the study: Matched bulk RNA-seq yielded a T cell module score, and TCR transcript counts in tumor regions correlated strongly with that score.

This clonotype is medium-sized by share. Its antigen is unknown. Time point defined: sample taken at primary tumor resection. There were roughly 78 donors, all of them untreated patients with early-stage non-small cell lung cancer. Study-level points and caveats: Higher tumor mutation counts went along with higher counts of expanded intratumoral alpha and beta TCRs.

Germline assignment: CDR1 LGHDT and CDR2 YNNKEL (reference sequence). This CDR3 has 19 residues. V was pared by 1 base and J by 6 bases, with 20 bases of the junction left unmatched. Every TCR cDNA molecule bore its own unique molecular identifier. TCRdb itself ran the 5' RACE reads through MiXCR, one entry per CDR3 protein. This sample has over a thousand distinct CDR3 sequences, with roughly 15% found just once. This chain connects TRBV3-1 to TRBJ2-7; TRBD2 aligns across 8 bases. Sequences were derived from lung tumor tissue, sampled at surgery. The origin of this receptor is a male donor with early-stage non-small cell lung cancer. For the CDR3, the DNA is TGTGCCAGCAGCCAAGGGCTGTCAACCGGGGGGGTCAGCCTGAGCGAGCAGTACTTC. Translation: CASSQGLSTGGVSLSEQYF.